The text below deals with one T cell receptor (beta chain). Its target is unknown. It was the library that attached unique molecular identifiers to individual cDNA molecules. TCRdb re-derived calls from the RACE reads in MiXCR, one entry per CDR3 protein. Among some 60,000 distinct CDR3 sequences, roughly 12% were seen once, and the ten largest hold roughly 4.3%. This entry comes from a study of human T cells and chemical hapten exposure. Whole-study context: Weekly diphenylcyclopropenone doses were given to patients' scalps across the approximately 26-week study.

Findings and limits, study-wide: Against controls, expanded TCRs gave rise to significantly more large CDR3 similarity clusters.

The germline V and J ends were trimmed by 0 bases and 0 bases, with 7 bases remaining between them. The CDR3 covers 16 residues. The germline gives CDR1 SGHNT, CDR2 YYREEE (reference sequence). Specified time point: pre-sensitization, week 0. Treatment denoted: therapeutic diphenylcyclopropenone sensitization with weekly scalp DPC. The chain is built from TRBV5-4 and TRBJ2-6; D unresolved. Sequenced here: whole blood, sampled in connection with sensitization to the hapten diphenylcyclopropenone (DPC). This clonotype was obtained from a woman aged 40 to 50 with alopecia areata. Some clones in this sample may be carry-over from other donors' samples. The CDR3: CASSLVASSGANVLTF. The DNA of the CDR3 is TGTGCCAGCAGCTTGGTGGCCAGCTCTGGGGCCAACGTCCTGACTTTC.